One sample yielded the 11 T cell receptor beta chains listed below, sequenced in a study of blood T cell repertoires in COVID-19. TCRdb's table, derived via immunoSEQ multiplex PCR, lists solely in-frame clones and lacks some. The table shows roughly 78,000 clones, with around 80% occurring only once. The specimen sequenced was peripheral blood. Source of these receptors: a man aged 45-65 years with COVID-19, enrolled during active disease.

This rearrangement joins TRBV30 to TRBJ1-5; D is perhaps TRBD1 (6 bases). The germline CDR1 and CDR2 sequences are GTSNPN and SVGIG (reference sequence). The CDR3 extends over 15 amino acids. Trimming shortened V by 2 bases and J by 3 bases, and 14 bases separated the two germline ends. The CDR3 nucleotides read TGTGCCTGGAGTTATGGGGGCAGGAACAATCAGCCCCAGCATTTT. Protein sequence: CAWSYGGRNNQPQHF. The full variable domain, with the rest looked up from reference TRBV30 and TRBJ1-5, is SQTIHQWPATLVQPVGSPLSLECTVEGTSNPNLYWYRQAAGRGLQLLFYSVGIGQISSEVPQNLSASRPQDRQFILSSKKLLLSDSGFYLCAWSYGGRNNQPQHFGDGTRLSIL.

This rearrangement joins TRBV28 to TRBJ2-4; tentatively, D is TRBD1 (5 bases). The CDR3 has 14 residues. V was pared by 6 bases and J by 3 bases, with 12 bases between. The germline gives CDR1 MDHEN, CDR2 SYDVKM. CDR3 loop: CASSSARGKNIQYF. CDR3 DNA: TGTGCCAGCAGCTCGGCAAGGGGCAAAAACATTCAGTACTTC.

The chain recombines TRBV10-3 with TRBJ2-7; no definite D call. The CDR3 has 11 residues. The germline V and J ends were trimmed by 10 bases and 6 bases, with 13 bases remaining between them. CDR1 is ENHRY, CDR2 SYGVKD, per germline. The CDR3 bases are TGTGCCACCTCCGGTATCGGCGAGCAGTACTTC. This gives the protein CATSGIGEQYF.

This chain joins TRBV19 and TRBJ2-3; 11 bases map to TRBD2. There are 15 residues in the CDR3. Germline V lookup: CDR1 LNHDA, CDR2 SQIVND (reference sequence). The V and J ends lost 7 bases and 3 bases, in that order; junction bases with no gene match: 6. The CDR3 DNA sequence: TGTGCCAGTACCGGAGGGACTAGCGGTACAGATACGCAGTATTTT. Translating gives CASTGGTSGTDTQYF.

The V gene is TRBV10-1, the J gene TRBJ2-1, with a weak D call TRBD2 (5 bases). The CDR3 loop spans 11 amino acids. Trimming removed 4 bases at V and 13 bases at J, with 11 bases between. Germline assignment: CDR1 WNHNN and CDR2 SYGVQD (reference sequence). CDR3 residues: CASSGGLDQFF. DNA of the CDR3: TGCGCCAGCAGTGGAGGACTGGATCAGTTCTTC.

Here the CDR3 reads CASSAAGGNYNSPLHF. CDR3 DNA: TGTGCCAGTAGTGCAGCAGGGGGAAACTATAATTCACCCCTCCACTTT. The chain has TRBV19 and TRBJ1-6; 7 bases match TRBD1. CDR1 and CDR2 from the germline V gene are LNHDA and SQIVND (reference sequence). The length of the CDR3 is 16 residues. V lost 5 bases to trimming and J lost 3 bases; unmatched junction nucleotides: 7. Filled out from reference TRBV19 and TRBJ1-6, the complete variable domain reads DGGITQSPKYLFRKEGQNVTLSCEQNLNHDAMYWYRQDPGQGLRLIYYSQIVNDFQKGDIAEGYSVSREKKESFPLTVTSAQKNPTAFYLCASSAAGGNYNSPLHFGNGTRLTVT.

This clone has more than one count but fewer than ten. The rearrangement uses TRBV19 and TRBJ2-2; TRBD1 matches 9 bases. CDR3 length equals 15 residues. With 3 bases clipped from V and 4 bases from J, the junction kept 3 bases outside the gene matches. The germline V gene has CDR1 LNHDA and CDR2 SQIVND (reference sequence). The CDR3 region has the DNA TGTGCCAGTAGTATCGGGACAGGGTTCACCGGGGAGCTGTTTTTT. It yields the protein CASSIGTGFTGELFF.

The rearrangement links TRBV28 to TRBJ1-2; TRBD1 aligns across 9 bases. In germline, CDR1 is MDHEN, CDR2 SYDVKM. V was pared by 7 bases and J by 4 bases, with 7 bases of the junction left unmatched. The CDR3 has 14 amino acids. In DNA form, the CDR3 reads TGTGCCAGCACCTCCGGGACAGGGACCTATGGCTACACCTTC. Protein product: CASTSGTGTYGYTF.

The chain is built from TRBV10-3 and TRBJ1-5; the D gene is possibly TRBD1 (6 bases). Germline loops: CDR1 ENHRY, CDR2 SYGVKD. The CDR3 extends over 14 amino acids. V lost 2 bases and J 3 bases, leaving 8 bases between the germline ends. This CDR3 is CAISELGANQPQHF. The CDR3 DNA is TGTGCCATCAGTGAGCTGGGGGCCAATCAGCCCCAGCATTTT.

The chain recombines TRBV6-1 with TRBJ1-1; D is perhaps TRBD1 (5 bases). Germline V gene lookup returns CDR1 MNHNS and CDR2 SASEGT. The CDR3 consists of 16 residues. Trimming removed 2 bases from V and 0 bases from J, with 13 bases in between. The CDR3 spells CASSERRGYMNTEAFF. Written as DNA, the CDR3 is TGTGCCAGCAGTGAACGAAGGGGTTACATGAACACTGAAGCTTTCTTT.

DNA of the CDR3: TGTGCCAGCAGCTCTCGACAGGATACCTACGAGCAGTACTTC. Residues: CASSSRQDTYEQYF. The V call is TRBV7-2, the J call TRBJ2-7; D possibly corresponds to TRBD1 (6 bases). V lost 4 bases, J lost 2 bases, and 12 bases lay in between. The CDR3 sequence is 14 residues long. Germline CDR1 SGHTA, CDR2 FQGNSA.